This T cell receptor beta chain was obtained from a study of blood T cell repertoires in COVID-19. The repertoire was sequenced with immunoSEQ multiplex PCR; TCRdb's copy has only in-frame clones and lacks some. Of about 380,000 clones detected, about 90% appear once; the ten largest clones hold 2.5% to 3%. Germline V gene lookup returns CDR1 PRHDT and CDR2 FYEKMQ (reference sequence). CDR3 length: 14 residues. J gave up 2 bases and V 5 bases, and 4 bases lay outside the gene matches. The chain links TRBV13 to TRBJ2-3; TRBD1 aligns across 7 bases. The specimen sequenced was PBMCs or T cells enriched from blood (not recorded which). The sequence was obtained from a woman aged 25 to 45 who had recovered from COVID-19. The chain's CDR3 is CASSDREITDTQYF. The CDR3 coding sequence is TGTGCCAGCAGCGACAGGGAGATCACAGATACGCAGTATTTT.